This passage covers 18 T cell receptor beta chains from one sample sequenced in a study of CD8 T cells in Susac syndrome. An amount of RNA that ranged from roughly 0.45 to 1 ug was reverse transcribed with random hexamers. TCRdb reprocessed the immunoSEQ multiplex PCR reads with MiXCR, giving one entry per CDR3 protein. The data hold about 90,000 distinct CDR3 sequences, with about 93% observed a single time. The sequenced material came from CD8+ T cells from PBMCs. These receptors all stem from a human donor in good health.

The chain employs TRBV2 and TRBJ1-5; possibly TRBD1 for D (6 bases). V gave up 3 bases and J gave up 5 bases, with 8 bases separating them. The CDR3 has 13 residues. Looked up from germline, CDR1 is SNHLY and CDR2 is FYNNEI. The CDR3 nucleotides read TGTGCCAGCAGTGACCCAGGGGATCAGCCCCAGCATTTT. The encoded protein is CASSDPGDQPQHF.

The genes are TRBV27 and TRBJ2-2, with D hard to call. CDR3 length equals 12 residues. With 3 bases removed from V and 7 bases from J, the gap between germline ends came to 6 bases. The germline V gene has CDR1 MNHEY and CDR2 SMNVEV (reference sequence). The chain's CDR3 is CASSFYGGELFF. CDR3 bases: TGTGCCAGCAGTTTCTATGGCGGGGAGCTGTTTTTT.

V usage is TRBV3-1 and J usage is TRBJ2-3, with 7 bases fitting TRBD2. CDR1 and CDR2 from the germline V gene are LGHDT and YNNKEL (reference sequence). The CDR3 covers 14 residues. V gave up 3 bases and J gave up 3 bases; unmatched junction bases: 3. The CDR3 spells CASSQRGTTDTQYF. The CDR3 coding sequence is TGTGCCAGCAGCCAGCGGGGGACGACAGATACGCAGTATTTT.

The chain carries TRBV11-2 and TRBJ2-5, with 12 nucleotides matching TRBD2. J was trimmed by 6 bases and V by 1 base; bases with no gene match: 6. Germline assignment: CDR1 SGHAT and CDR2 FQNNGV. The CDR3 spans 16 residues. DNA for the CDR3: TGTGCCAGCAGCTTAGGGACTAGCGGGGTCACACAGACCCAGTACTTC. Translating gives CASSLGTSGVTQTQYF.

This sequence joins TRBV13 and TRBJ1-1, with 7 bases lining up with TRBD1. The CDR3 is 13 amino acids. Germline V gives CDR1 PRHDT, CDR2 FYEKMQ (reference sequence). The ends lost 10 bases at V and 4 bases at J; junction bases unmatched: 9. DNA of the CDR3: TGTGCCACGCAGACCAGGGGGACCACTGAAGCTTTCTTT. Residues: CATQTRGTTEAFF.

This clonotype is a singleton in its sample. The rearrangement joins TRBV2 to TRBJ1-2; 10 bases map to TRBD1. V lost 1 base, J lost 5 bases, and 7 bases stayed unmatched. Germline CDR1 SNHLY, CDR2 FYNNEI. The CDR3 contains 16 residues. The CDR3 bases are TGTGCCAGCAGTGAAGTTATGACAGGGGGCCTTTATGGCTACACCTTC. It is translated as CASSEVMTGGLYGYTF.

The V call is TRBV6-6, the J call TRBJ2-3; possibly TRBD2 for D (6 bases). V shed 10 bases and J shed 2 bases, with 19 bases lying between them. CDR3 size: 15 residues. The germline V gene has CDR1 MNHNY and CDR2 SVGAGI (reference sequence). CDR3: CATGDSVDFTDTQYF. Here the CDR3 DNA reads TGTGCCACCGGGGACTCAGTGGACTTCACAGATACGCAGTATTTT.

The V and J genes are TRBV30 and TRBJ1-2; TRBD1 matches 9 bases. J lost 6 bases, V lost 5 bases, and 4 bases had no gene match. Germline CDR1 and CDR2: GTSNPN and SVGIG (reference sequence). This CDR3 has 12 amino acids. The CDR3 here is CAWDRDRDGYTF. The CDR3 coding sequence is TGTGCCTGGGACCGGGACAGGGATGGCTACACCTTC. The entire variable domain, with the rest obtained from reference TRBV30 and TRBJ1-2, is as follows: SQTIHQWPATLVQPVGSPLSLECTVEGTSNPNLYWYRQAAGRGLQLLFYSVGIGQISSEVPQNLSASRPQDRQFILSSKKLLLSDSGFYLCAWDRDRDGYTFGSGTRLTVV.

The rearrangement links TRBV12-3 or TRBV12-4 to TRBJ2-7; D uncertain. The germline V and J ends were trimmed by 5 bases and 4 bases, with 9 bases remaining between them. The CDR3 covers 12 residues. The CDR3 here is CASSPDIYEQYF. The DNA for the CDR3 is TGTGCCAGCAGTCCAGACATTTACGAGCAGTACTTC.

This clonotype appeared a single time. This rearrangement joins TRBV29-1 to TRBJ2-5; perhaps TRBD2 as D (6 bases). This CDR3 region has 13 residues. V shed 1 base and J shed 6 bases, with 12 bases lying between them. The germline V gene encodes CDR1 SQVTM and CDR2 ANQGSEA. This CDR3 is CSVEGSEGKTQYF. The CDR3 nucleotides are TGCAGCGTTGAAGGATCGGAGGGAAAGACCCAGTACTTC.

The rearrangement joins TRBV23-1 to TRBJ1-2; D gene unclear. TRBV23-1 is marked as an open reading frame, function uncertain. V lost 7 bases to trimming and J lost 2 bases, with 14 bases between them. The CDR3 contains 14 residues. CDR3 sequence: CASNPPSGNYGYTF. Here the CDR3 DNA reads TGCGCCAGCAACCCACCCTCGGGGAACTATGGCTACACCTTC.

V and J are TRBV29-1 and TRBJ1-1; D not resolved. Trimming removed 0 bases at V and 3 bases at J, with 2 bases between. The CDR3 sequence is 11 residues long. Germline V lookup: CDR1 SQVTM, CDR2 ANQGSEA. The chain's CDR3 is CSVEEYTEAFF. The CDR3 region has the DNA TGCAGCGTTGAAGAGTACACTGAAGCTTTCTTT.

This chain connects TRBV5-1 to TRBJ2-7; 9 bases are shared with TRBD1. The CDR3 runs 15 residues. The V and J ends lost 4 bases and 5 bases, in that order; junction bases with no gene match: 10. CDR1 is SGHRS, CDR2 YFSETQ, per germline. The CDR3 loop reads CASSLAGTGMNEQYF. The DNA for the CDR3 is TGCGCCAGCAGCCTGGCCGGGACAGGGATGAACGAGCAGTACTTC.

The CDR3 DNA follows: TGTGCCAGCAGCCCTCAAGCTGCGATCTCCTACAATGAGCAGTTCTTC. Translated: CASSPQAAISYNEQFF. The chain couples TRBV7-2 to TRBJ2-1; D gene ambiguous. V lost 5 bases, J lost 0 bases, and 14 bases lay in between. This CDR3 is built from 16 residues. Per germline, CDR1 SGHTA and CDR2 FQGNSA.

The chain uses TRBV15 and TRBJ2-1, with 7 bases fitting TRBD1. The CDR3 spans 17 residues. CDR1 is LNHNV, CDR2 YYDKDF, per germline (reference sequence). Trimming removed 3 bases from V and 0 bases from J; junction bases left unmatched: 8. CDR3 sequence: CATSSDRAWSSYNEQFF. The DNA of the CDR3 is TGTGCCACCAGCAGCGACAGGGCTTGGAGCTCCTACAATGAGCAGTTCTTC.

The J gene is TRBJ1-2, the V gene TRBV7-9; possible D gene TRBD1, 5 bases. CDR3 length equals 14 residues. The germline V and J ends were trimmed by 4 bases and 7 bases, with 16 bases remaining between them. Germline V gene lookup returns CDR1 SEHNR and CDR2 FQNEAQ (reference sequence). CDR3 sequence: CASSSHLSQGGYTF. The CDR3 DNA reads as TGTGCCAGCAGCTCGCATTTATCCCAGGGTGGCTACACCTTC.

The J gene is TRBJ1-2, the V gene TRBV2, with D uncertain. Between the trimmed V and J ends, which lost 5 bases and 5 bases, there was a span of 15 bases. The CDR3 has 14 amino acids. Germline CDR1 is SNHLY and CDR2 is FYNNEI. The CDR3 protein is CASSTPAGFYGYTF. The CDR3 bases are TGTGCCAGCAGTACCCCCGCTGGGTTTTATGGCTACACCTTC.

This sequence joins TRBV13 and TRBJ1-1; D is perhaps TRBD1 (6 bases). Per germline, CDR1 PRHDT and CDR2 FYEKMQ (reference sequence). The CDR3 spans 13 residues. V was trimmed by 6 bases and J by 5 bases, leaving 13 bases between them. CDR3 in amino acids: CASSPGVGTEAFF. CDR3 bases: TGTGCCAGCAGTCCAGGGGTTGGAACTGAAGCTTTCTTT.